This paragraph reports one T cell receptor beta chain. The antigen this receptor binds is unknown. Base-call qualities are not available, and no considerably larger clone is one nucleotide away. The CDR3 holds 14 amino acids from the cysteine to the phenylalanine. The entry retains the CDR3 DNA only, 42 bases that are in frame from base 1. The trim is 2 bases for V and 3 bases for J, with a gap of 10 bases between the germline ends. CDR1 and CDR2 (GTSNPN, SVGIG) derive from the germline V gene (reference sequence). The cohort consisted of hundreds of healthy bone marrow donors. At the time of sampling, every cohort member was nominally healthy, though immune exposures that went unrecorded were likely present. The donor tested CMV seronegative and was one of the 352 seronegative cohort members. A peripheral blood sample was collected from each donor, and TCR beta sequencing was performed on peripheral blood mononuclear cells. The Qiagen DNeasy Blood Extraction Kit was used to extract genomic DNA from the blood cell samples.

The data stem from a study of cytomegalovirus exposure and HLA in healthy donors (dated by TCRdb to 2016 to 2017). Regarding the complete study: An earlier analysis of around 600 of the donors reported 250 to 300 Gb of sequence data and some 120 million unique TCR beta sequences from about 200 million T cells. Typing coverage varied by locus: about 629-630 donors for A, B, C, DRB1 and DQB1; approximately 520 for DQA1; about 600 for DPA1; 400 to 480 for DPB1. In an earlier analysis of 587 of the donors, high-throughput TCR beta sequencing was used to judge whether each TCR beta V gene segment behaved as functional or pseudogenic. A separate validation cohort of roughly 130 different subjects was used in addition to the roughly 700-subject first cohort. The T cell repertoires of roughly 660 subjects were profiled by immunosequencing and related to cytomegalovirus serostatus. On average, 235,054 unique TCR beta nucleotide sequences were sequenced per donor among 398 genotyped donors of the cohort, with about 19% of those sequences being non-productive. The study combined high-throughput TCR immunosequencing, statistical association of individual TCRs with disease status, and machine learning to predict cytomegalovirus infection status. The genetic ancestry cluster associated with self-reported Caucasian donors included around four fifths of the roughly 410 genotyped donors. All discovery cohort repertoires had been generated using a single sequencing platform. Because of strong linkage in the cohort, 4 to 6 DR-DQ haplotypes were treated as single units for association and clustering. An early release that covered about 600 HLA-typed donors contained around 330 gigabases of sequencing data and tens of millions of unique TCR sequences. Genome-wide SNP genotypes for about 65% of the roughly 670 donors were used in a later genetic analysis, which treated that subset as a discovery cohort. In the later analysis, no new phenotypic data were used to find candidate immune exposures; instead, reliance was placed on TCR beta sequences and their occurrence across donors. HLA typing included class I and class II loci at four-digit resolution. The study aimed to test whether cataloging public T cell receptors could reveal signatures of past pathogen exposure. To study patterns of TCR occurrence, a later analysis re-analyzed previously published TCR beta repertoires from more than 550 donors and added high-resolution HLA genotyping. Donor age, sex, ethnicity and CMV serostatus were collected together with the repertoire data.

Findings and caveats that apply to the study as a whole: At a false discovery rate of 0.05, a later analysis linked some 17,000 TCR beta sequences to specific HLA alleles. Because HLA typing was unavailable for some donors at each locus, only the typed subset was used in association tests. While some public TCRs were present in many individuals, most TCR sequences turned up only very rarely across donors. In a later genetic analysis, fewer N-insertions in productive TCRs were reported among donors in an Asian-associated ancestry cluster than the roughly 700-donor mean. Some IMGT-functional V segments, including TRBV6-2 and TRBV6-3, could not be told apart with the 87-base-pair reads, so those segments were excluded. In a later analysis, the rate of TCR association differed among HLA loci, with DRB1 alleles having the most associated TCRs and HLA-C alleles having the fewest. Broadly in line with IMGT annotations, most TCR beta V segments showed up in productive rearrangements about 87% or about 30% of the time in an earlier analysis of 587 of the donors. Sequencing depth was assumed to be roughly uniform across donors in the presence/absence analyses, though that assumption may not hold. Three of the identified cytomegalovirus-associated TCR beta chains were confirmed in vitro to be specific for cytomegalovirus antigens. In a later analysis, several top co-occurrence clusters were reported to appear linked to parvovirus B19, influenza, CMV and Epstein-Barr virus. In a later analysis, HLA-associated TCR beta chains were found to be more clonally expanded and to have lower generation probabilities than equally common non-associated chains. In both the original and validation cohorts, the classifier was reported to diagnose cytomegalovirus status with high specificity and sensitivity. This cohort had only TCR beta chains sequenced, and the lack of alpha or paired-chain data limited which features could be detected. A further reported finding was that TCR beta sequences accurately predicted the HLA-A and HLA-B alleles for most subjects in the first cohort. Linkage disequilibrium might explain the correlated functional status among segregating V segments, but an unknown experimental factor could not be ruled out. Because counts were too low, 15 to 20 rarely observed V segments, including chromosome 9 orphons, were excluded from the earlier analysis of a few hundred of the donors. In the study, approximately 150 TCR beta chains were listed as associated with cytomegalovirus. When HLA alleles, especially DR and DQ, strongly co-occurred, TCR associations were difficult to assign to individual alleles. Immune exposure information for the cohort was limited to CMV serostatus. An association between a missense DCLRE1C variant and V-gene and J-gene trimming of TCR beta chains was found in a later genetic analysis and replicated in an independent cohort. In a later analysis, most CMV-associated TCR beta chains were found to appear HLA-restricted, with HLA associations seemingly driven largely by CMV exposure. A cluster of highly shared sequence variants was judged likely to be a technical artifact of the sequencing pipeline. The authors suggested that the approach could potentially be extended to other disease states and immunological phenotypes.

Libraries were constructed by the immunoSEQ multiplex PCR assay. A mixture of 60 forward primers for TCR Vbeta segments and 13 reverse primers for TCR Jbeta segments was used in the multiplex PCR. The CDR3 region of rearranged TCR beta genes was amplified from genomic DNA with a multiplex PCR assay. On the Illumina HiSeq System, the amplified TCR beta libraries were sequenced as 87-base-pair reads. In the original analysis: A later analysis counted tens of millions of unique TCR beta chains across the 700 or so repertoires, and 10 million to 11 million of these chains were shared by at least two donors. To remove PCR and sequencing errors, raw reads were error-corrected and collapsed into unique sequences using a nearest-neighbor algorithm that merged closely related sequences. V, D and J gene segments were assigned by aligning CDR3 sequences to IMGT reference sequences. Each retained sequence needed at least a six-nucleotide match to both a V gene segment and a J gene segment. Rearrangements were called productive when the CDR3 lacked stop codons and stayed in frame with V and J; all others were non-productive. CDR3 was defined by IMGT convention, running from the second conserved V-encoded cysteine to the conserved J-encoded phenylalanine. In an earlier analysis of around 540 of the donors, sequences lacking an unambiguous match to a single V gene segment were excluded. An earlier analysis of 587 of the donors called V segments functional above 56.7% productive rearrangements and segregating when the between-donor standard deviation exceeded 5%. A statistical classification framework was developed to diagnose cytomegalovirus status using the catalog of TCR beta chain sequences. V and J gene assignment, in a later analysis, came from comparing TCR nucleotide sequences with IMGT/GENE-DB human TR gene sequences. The TCRdist pipeline was used in a later analysis to assign CDR3 sequences and most-parsimonious VDJ recombination scenarios. In a later analysis, each TCR beta chain was defined by its CDR3 amino acid sequence together with its V-gene family, and reads lacking a unique V-gene family were excluded. A later analysis removed several hundred highly shared, low-generation-probability nucleotide sequences to deal with suspected cross-contamination and a sequencing artifact. For each public chain, a later analysis derived a clonal expansion index from normalized ranks of inferred template counts within each repertoire. A later analysis computed generation probabilities with a VDJ recombination model fitted to out-of-frame rearrangements, and checked the results against IGoR. In a later analysis, hypergeometric tests were used to score TCR-TCR, TCR-HLA and TCR-CMV co-occurrence, with a repertoire-size bias correction applied to TCR pairs. False discovery rates were estimated in a later analysis by permuting HLA or CMV assignments 20 times. In a later analysis, co-occurring TCRs were grouped using DBSCAN, and TCRdist sequence similarity was added for clustering within HLA-allele-positive subsets. For co-occurrence clustering, repertoires with fewer than 30,000 or more than 120,000 public chains were excluded, along with roughly five repertoires with anomalous nucleotide sharing. TCRdb took over this immuneACCESS table, retaining in-frame rearrangements with V and J assigned. Such tables are incomplete; in checked studies, under half of the missing clones stem from an unresolved V gene, and the remainder is unexplained. V, J and clone size are those of that table, while D and trimming were read from the DNA. The sample contains approximately 190,000 clones, approximately 81% of them found a single time. The ten largest make up around 4% of the sample.

The sequencing sample was made of PBMCs. The chain joins TRBV30 to TRBJ1-4; a confident D gene designation cannot be given. The clonotype originates from a man aged 50-60 years in good health and CMV-seronegative. The DNA reads as follows: TGTGCCTGGAGTCTCGGAGGACCTAATGAAAAACTGTTTTTT. Its amino acids are CAWSLGGPNEKLFF.